This record concerns one T cell receptor (beta chain) sequence. Its target is not known. Assay used: immunoSEQ multiplex PCR; TCRdb lists only in-frame clones, some missing. The table includes more than 65,000 clones, about 83% detected once. The sample belongs to a study of CD4 T cell repertoires in COVID-19. Study as a whole: Relabeled CFSE-low cells, IL-2-expanded for about nine days, met spikes from other coronaviruses.

Donors had recovered from mild-to-severe COVID-19. These memory T cells were uncultured and sequenced directly after ex vivo isolation. Points from the study as a whole: SARS-CoV and/or HKU1 spike cultures shared between 7 and 25% of SARS-CoV-2 clonotypes.

CDR1 is KGHSH and CDR2 is LQKENI in the germline V gene. Trimming at V came to 6 bases and at J to 10 bases, leaving 13 bases not matched to a gene. The length of the CDR3 is 15 residues. The sequenced sample was CD4+ T cells from peripheral blood, obtained after recovery from COVID-19. The genes are TRBV18 and TRBJ2-1; TRBD1 matches 9 bases. The sequence derives from a human donor who had COVID-19. This chain's CDR3 is CASSPVRDREGEQFF. The DNA for the CDR3 is TGTGCCAGCTCCCCGGTCCGGGACAGGGAGGGAGAGCAGTTCTTC.